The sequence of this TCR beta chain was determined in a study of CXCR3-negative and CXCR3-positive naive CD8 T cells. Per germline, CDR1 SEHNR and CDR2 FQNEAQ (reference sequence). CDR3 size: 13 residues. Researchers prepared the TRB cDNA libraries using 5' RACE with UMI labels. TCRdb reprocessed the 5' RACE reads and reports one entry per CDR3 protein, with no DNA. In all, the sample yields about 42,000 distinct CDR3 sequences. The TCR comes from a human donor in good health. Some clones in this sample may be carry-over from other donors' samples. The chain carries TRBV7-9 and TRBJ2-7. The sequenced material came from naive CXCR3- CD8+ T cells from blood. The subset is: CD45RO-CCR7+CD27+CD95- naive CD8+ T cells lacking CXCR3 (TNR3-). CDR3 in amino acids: CASSSDRALEQYF.